The clone carrying this T cell receptor beta chain showed up just once. Its target is not known. Clones were read by immunoSEQ multiplex PCR, and TCRdb kept only the in-frame ones, dropping some. The sample holds several thousand clones, 56% seen once. This entry is derived from a study of tissue T cells after allogeneic stem cell transplantation. Findings and limits, study-wide: Tissue-detected TCR repertoire was only partly captured by blood and spleen T cells. Few T cell clones were shared across patients, but motif clusters showed tissue-specific shared signatures.

The CDR3 is 10 amino acids. CDR1 and CDR2 from the germline V gene are DFQATT and SNEGSKA (reference sequence). The V and J ends lost 6 bases and 3 bases respectively, with 5 bases between them. The genes are TRBV20-1 and TRBJ1-1; D not certain. The sample was tissue from the jejunum, taken at autopsy. The TCR originated in a female donor older than 55 with lung cancer. CDR3 sequence (DNA): TGCAGTGCCAAGGACACTGAAGCTTTCTTT. Translating it yields CSAKDTEAFF.